These T cell receptor beta chains were read from a single sample in a study of T cells after yellow fever vaccination. MiXCR, run by TCRdb on the 5' RACE reads, gives a single entry per CDR3 protein. The sample yields about 340,000 distinct CDR3 sequences, roughly 8.7% seen once. The sequencing here drew on PBMCs, taken on the day of the first yellow fever vaccination. Source of these receptors: a man in his late teens or twenties who received the YFV17D yellow fever vaccine. Each CDR3 is given with its conserved first and last residue. D genes are given only for firm matches. The size field is filled for only some rows; it gives once, few, many or a size class.

clone size | J gene | CDR3 length | V gene | D gene | CDR3 protein | CDR3 DNA
few | TRBJ1-3 | 14 | TRBV6-5 | - | CASSYSGAGNTIYF | TGTGCCAGCAGTTACTCTGGGGCCGGAAACACCATATATTTT
many | TRBJ2-5 | 14 | TRBV19 | - | CASSGASGKETQYF | TGTGCCAGTAGCGGGGCGTCAGGGAAAGAGACCCAGTACTTC
few | TRBJ1-5 | 13 | TRBV7-2 | - | CASSFSPSQPQHF | TGTGCCAGCAGCTTTTCACCTTCTCAGCCCCAGCATTTT
- | TRBJ2-1 | 17 | TRBV6-2/TRBV6-3 | TRBD1 | CASSGTGVLSSYNEQFF | TGTGCCAGCAGTGGGACAGGGGTCCTGAGCTCCTACAATGAGCAGTTCTTC
few | TRBJ1-5 | 13 | TRBV7-2 | - | CASSPDKGQPQHF | TGTGCCAGCAGCCCAGATAAGGGTCAGCCCCAGCATTTT
- | TRBJ2-7 | 15 | TRBV4-1 | - | CASSQVESYSYEQYF | TGCGCCAGCAGCCAAGTCGAGTCCTACTCCTACGAGCAGTACTTC
- | TRBJ2-4 | 13 | TRBV7-2 | - | CASSLVYKNIQYF | TGTGCCAGCAGCTTAGTGTACAAAAACATTCAGTACTTC
few | TRBJ2-6 | 16 | TRBV7-2 | - | CASSPLVGIGANVLTF | TGTGCCAGCAGCCCCCTAGTAGGGATCGGGGCCAACGTCCTGACTTTC
many | TRBJ2-6 | 17 | TRBV28 | - | CASSFLGPSSGANVLTF | TGTGCCAGCAGTTTCCTGGGGCCAAGCTCTGGGGCCAACGTCCTGACTTTC
few | TRBJ1-6 | 14 | TRBV18 | - | CASSLLPSHSPLHF | TGTGCCAGCTCTCTGCTCCCATCCCATTCACCCCTCCACTTT
few | TRBJ1-6 | 17 | TRBV20-1 | - | CSARDSGGGYYNSPLHF | TGCAGTGCTAGAGATAGTGGGGGGGGTTACTATAATTCACCCCTCCACTTT
few | TRBJ1-1 | 13 | TRBV5-5 | - | CASSWASNTEAFF | TGTGCCAGCAGCTGGGCTTCGAACACTGAAGCTTTCTTT
- | TRBJ1-1 | 14 | TRBV5-4 | - | CASSSGDFGTEAFF | TGTGCCAGCAGCTCAGGGGATTTTGGGACTGAAGCTTTCTTT
few | TRBJ2-3 | 14 | TRBV7-3 | - | CASSLNPGSGTQYF | TGTGCCAGCAGCTTAAATCCCGGATCGGGTACGCAGTATTTT
- | TRBJ1-4 | 13 | TRBV30 | - | CAWSEATNEKLFF | TGTGCCTGGAGTGAGGCAACTAATGAAAAACTGTTTTTT
few | TRBJ2-5 | 12 | TRBV19 | - | CASSDSLETQYF | TGTGCCAGTAGCGACAGTTTGGAGACCCAGTACTTC
many | TRBJ2-5 | 13 | TRBV7-2 | - | CASSLVSGETQYF | TGTGCCAGCAGCTTAGTATCGGGAGAGACCCAGTACTTC
- | TRBJ1-1 | 13 | TRBV5-1 | - | CASSRTPNTEAFF | TGCGCCAGCAGCCGGACACCGAACACTGAAGCTTTCTTT
- | TRBJ2-7 | 19 | TRBV5-1 | TRBD2 | CASSLLPGLAGGFSYEQYF | TGCGCCAGCAGCCTGCTACCGGGACTAGCGGGGGGCTTCTCCTACGAGCAGTACTTC
few | TRBJ2-3 | 12 | TRBV4-1 | - | CASSHLGDTQYF | TGCGCCAGCAGCCATTTGGGCGATACGCAGTATTTT